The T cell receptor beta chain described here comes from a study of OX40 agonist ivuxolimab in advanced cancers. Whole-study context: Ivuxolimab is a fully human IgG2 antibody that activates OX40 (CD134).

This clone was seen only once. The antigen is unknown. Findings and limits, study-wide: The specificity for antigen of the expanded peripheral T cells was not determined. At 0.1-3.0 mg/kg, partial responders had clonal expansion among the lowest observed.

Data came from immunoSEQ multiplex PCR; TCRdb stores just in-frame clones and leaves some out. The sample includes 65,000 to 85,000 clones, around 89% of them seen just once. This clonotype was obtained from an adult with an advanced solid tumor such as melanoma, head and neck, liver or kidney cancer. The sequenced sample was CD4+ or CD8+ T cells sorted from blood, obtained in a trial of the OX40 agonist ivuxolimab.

CDR3 coding DNA: TGTGCCAGCAGCTATAGGGACCTCGGGAGCCACACCGGGGAGCTGTTTTTT. It is translated as CASSYRDLGSHTGELFF. The rearrangement joins TRBV14 to TRBJ2-2, with a possible D match to TRBD2 (6 bases). This CDR3 region has 17 residues. V lost 5 bases and J 3 bases, leaving 19 bases between the germline ends. The V gene's germline CDR1 is SGHDN and CDR2 FVKESK.